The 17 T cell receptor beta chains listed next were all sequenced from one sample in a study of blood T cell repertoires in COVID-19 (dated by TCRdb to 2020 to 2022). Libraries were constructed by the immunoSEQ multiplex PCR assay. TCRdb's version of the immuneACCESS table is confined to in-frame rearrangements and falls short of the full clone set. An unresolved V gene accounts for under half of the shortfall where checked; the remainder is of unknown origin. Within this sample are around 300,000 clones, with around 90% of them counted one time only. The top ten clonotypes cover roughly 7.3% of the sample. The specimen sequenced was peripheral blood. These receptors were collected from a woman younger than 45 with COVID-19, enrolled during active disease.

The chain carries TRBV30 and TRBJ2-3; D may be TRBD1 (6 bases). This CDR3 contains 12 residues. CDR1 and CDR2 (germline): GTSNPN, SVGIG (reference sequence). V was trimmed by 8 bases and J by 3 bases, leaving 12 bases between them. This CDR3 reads CASLRGTDTQYF. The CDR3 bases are TGTGCCAGCTTGAGGGGGACAGATACGCAGTATTTT.

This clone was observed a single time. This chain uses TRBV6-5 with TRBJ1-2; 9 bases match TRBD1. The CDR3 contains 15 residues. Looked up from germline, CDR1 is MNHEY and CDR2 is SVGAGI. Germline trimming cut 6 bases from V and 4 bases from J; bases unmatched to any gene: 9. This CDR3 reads CASSTTGGHSYGYTF. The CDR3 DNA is TGTGCCAGCAGCACTACAGGGGGCCATAGCTATGGCTACACCTTC.

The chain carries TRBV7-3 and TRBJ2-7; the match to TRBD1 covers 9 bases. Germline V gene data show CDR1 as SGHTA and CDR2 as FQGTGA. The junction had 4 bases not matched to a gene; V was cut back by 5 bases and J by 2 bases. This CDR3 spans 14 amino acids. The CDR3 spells CASSLDRGTYEQYF. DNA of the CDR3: TGTGCCAGCAGCCTAGACAGGGGGACCTACGAGCAGTACTTC.

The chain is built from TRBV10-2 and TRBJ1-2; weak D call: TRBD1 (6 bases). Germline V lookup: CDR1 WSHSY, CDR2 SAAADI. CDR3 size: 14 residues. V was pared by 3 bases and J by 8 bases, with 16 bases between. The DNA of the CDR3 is TGCGCCAGCAGTGACTTCGTGGACAGCGGAGGCTACACCTTC. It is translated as CASSDFVDSGGYTF.

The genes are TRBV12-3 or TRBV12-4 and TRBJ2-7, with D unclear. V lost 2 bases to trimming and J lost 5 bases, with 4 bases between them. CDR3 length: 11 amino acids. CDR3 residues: CASSLFDEQYF. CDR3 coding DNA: TGTGCCAGCAGTTTATTCGACGAGCAGTACTTC.

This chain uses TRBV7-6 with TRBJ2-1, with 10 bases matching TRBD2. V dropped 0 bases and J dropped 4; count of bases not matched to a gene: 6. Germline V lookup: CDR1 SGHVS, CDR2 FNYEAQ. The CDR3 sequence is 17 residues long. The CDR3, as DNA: TGTGCCAGCAGCTTAGCGCCTAGCGGGAGACTTTACAATGAGCAGTTCTTC. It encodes CASSLAPSGRLYNEQFF.

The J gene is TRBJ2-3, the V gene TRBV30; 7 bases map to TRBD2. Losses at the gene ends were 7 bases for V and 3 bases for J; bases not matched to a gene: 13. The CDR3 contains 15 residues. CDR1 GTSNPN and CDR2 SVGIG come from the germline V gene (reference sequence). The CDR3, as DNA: TGTGCCTTTAATAAAGTGGGAGGGAGTACAGATACGCAGTATTTT. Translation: CAFNKVGGSTDTQYF.

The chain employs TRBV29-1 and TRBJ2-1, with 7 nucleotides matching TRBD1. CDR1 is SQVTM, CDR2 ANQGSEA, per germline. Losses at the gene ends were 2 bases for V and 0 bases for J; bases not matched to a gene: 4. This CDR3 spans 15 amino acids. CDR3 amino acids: CSVEIRGSSYNEQFF. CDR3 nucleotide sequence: TGCAGCGTTGAAATCAGGGGGAGCTCCTACAATGAGCAGTTCTTC.

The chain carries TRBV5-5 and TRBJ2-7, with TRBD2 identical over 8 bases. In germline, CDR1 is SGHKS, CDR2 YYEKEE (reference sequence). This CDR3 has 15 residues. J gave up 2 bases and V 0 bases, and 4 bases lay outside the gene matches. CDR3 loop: CASSLATSGTYEQYF. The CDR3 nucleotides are TGTGCCAGCAGCTTGGCCACTAGCGGAACCTACGAGCAGTACTTC.

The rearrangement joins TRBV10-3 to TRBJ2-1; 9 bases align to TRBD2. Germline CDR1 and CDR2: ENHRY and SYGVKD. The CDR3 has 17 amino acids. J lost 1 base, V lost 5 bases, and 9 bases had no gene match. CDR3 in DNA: TGTGCCATCAGTCCGGGGGCGACTAGCGGTTCCTACAATGAGCAGTTCTTC. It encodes CAISPGATSGSYNEQFF.

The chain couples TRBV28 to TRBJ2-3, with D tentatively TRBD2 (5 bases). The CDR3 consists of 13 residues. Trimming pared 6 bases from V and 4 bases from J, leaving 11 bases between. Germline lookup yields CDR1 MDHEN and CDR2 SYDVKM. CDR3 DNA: TGTGCCAGCAGCCAACTAGTCCCAGATACGCAGTATTTT. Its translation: CASSQLVPDTQYF.

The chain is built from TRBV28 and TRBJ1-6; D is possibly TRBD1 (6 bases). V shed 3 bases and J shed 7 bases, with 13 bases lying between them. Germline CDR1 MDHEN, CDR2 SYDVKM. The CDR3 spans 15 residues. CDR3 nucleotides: TGTGCCAGCAGTTTCCAGGGGTGGCAAAATTCACCCCTCCACTTT. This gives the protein CASSFQGWQNSPLHF. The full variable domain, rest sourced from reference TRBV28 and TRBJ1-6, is DVKVTQSSRYLVKRTGEKVFLECVQDMDHENMFWYRQDPGLGLRLIYFSYDVKMKEKGDIPEGYSVSREKKERFSLILESASTNQTSMYLCASSFQGWQNSPLHFGNGTRLTVT.

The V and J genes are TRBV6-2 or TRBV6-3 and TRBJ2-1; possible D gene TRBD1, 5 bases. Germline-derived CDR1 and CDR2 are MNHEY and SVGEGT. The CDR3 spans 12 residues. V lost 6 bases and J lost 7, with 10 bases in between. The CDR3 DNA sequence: TGTGCCAGCAGCCCTCACAGGAATGAGCAGTTCTTC. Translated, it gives CASSPHRNEQFF.

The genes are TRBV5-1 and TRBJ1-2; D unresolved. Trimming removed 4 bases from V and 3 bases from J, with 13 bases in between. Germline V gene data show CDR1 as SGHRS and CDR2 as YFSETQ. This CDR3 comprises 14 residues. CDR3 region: CASSGPPNDYGYTF. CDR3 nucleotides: TGCGCCAGCAGCGGGCCCCCTAACGACTATGGCTACACCTTC.

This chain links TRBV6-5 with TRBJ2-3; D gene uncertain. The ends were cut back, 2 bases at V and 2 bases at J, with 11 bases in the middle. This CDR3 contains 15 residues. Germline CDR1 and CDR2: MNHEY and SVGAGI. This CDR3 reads CASSYGVRVTDTQYF. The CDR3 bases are TGTGCCAGCAGTTACGGAGTCAGAGTCACAGATACGCAGTATTTT.

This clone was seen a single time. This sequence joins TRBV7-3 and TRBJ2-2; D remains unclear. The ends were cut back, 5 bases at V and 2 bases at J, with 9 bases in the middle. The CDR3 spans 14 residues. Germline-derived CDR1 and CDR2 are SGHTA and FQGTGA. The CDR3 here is CASSPPSNTGELFF. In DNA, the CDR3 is TGTGCCAGCAGCCCTCCGTCTAACACCGGGGAGCTGTTTTTT.

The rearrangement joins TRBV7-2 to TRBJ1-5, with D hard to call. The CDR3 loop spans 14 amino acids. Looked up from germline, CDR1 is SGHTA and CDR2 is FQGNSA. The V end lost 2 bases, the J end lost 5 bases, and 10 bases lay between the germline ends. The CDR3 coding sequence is TGTGCCAGCAGCTTATTGGGCGTTGATCAGCCCCAGCATTTT. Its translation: CASSLLGVDQPQHF.